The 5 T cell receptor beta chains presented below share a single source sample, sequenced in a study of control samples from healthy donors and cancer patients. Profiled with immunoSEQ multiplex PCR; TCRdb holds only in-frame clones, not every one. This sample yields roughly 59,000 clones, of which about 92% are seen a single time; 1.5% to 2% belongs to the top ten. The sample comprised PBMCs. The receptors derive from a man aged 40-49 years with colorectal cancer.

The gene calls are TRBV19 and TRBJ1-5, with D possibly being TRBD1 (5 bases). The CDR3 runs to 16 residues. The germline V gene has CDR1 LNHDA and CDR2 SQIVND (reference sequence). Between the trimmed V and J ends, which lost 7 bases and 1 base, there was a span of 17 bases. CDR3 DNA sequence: TGTGCCAGTACCTCTCAGGGTAGGAAGAGCAATCAGCCCCAGCATTTT. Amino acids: CASTSQGRKSNQPQHF.

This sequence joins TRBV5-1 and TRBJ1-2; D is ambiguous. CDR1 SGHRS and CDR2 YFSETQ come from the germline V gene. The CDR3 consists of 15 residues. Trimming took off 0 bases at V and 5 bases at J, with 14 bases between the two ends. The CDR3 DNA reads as TGCGCCAGCAGCTTGGACAGCTCCACGGGGTATGGCTACACCTTC. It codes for CASSLDSSTGYGYTF.

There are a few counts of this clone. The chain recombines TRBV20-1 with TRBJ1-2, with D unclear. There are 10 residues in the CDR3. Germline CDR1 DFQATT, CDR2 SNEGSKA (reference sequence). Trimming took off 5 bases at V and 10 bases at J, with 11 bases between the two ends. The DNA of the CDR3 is TGCAGTGCTGGCCTAAATGTCTACACCTTC. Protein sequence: CSAGLNVYTF.

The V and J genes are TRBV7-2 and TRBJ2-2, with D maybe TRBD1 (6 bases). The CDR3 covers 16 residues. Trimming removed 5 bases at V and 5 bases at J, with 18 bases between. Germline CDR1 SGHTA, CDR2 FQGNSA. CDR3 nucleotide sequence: TGTGCCAGCAGCGGTCGCAGGGGTGGTAGGACCGGGGAGCTGTTTTTT. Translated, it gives CASSGRRGGRTGELFF.

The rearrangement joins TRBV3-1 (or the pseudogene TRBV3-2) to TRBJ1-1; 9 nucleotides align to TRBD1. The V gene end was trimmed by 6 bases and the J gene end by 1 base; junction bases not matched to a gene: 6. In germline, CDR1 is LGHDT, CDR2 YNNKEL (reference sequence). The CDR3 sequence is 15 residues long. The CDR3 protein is CASRGKGQGNTEAFF. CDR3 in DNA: TGTGCCAGCAGGGGAAAGGGACAGGGGAACACTGAAGCTTTCTTT.